Below are 16 T cell receptor beta chains sequenced from a single sample in a study of T-cell memory formation after mild COVID-19. TCRdb re-derived calls from the 5' RACE reads in MiXCR, one entry per CDR3 protein. The sample lists some 150,000 distinct CDR3 sequences, 15% to 20% seen once, with around 2.4% in the top ten. Sequenced input: PBMCs or a T cell subset sorted from them (not recorded which). These receptors originate from an adult woman who had mild COVID-19 (a few samples of this study predate the infection). Cell type and time point are not known.

This clonotype has a handful of counts. This chain connects TRBV20-1 to TRBJ2-1, with D hard to call. Germline loops: CDR1 DFQATT, CDR2 SNEGSKA (reference sequence). Trimming cost V 3 bases and J 4 bases, with 7 bases left between them. There are 12 residues in the CDR3. The CDR3 sequence: CSARPRYNEQFF. The CDR3, as DNA: TGCAGTGCTAGGCCGAGGTACAATGAGCAGTTCTTC.

This clonotype was observed a few times. The chain joins TRBV12-5 to TRBJ1-1; 8 bases line up with TRBD1. There are 15 residues in the CDR3. Trimming cost V 7 bases and J 1 base; bases outside gene matches: 8. The germline gives CDR1 LGHNT, CDR2 FRNRAP. CDR3 sequence (DNA): TGTGCTAGTGACGTACCCGGGACAGGGAACACTGAAGCTTTCTTT. Its translation is CASDVPGTGNTEAFF.

This clonotype has just a few counts. The chain employs TRBV5-1 and TRBJ2-7; either TRBD1 or TRBD2 may fit D (5 bases each). Germline CDR1 is SGHRS and CDR2 is YFSETQ. Trimming removed 4 bases at V and 6 bases at J, with 17 bases between. This CDR3 region has 14 residues. CDR3 sequence reads: CASSPTGTEGEQYF. CDR3 nucleotide sequence: TGCGCCAGCAGCCCCACCGGGACGGAAGGCGAGCAGTACTTC. Supplemented by reference TRBV5-1 and TRBJ2-7, the full variable domain reads KAGVTQTPRYLIKTRGQQVTLSCSPISGHRSVSWYQQTPGQGLQFLFEYFSETQRNKGNFPGRFSGRQFSNSRSEMNVSTLELGDSALYLCASSPTGTEGEQYFGPGTRLTVT.

This chain joins TRBV7-8 and TRBJ1-1, with 8 bases fitting TRBD1. Germline V gene sequence: CDR1 SGHVS, CDR2 FQNEAQ. Trimming cost V 5 bases and J 2 bases; bases outside gene matches: 7. There are 15 residues in the CDR3. This CDR3 reads CASSNRTGYNTEAFF. The CDR3 bases are TGTGCCAGCAGCAATCGGACAGGGTATAACACTGAAGCTTTCTTT.

The chain is built from TRBV5-1 and TRBJ2-7; D may correspond to TRBD1 or TRBD2 (5 bases each). The germline gives CDR1 SGHRS, CDR2 YFSETQ. This CDR3 comprises 14 residues. Between the trimmed V and J ends, which lost 2 bases and 2 bases, there was a span of 11 bases. This chain's CDR3 is CASSLGTAPYEQYF. As DNA, the CDR3 is TGCGCCAGCAGCTTAGGGACCGCGCCCTACGAGCAGTACTTC.

This clonotype has a handful of counts. The rearrangement uses TRBV7-7 and TRBJ2-5; 16 bases fit TRBD2. The CDR3 totals 16 residues. Unmatched junction bases numbered 8, after V lost 8 bases and J lost 5 bases. The V gene's germline CDR1 is SSHAT and CDR2 FNYEAQ (reference sequence). The CDR3 loop is CASGGLAGGPQETQYF. Here the CDR3 DNA reads TGTGCCAGCGGGGGACTAGCGGGGGGGCCCCAGGAGACCCAGTACTTC. Full variable domain (rest looked up from reference TRBV7-7 and TRBJ2-5): GAGVSQSPRYKVTKRGQDVTLRCDPISSHATLYWYQQALGQGPEFLTYFNYEAQPDKSGLPSDRFSAERPEGSISTLTIQRTEQRDSAMYRCASGGLAGGPQETQYFGPGTRLLVL.

This clonotype has just a few counts. V and J are TRBV6-6 and TRBJ1-1; D is unresolved. CDR3 size: 13 residues. In germline, CDR1 is MNHNY, CDR2 SVGAGI (reference sequence). This CDR3 is CAGRGDSYTEAFF. In nucleotides, the CDR3 is TGTGCTGGTCGCGGGGATTCCTACACTGAAGCTTTCTTT.

This clonotype was observed a handful of times. The J gene is TRBJ2-1, the V gene TRBV7-6; TRBD2 agrees at 11 bases. Germline loops: CDR1 SGHVS, CDR2 FNYEAQ. CDR3 length: 19 amino acids. V gave up 1 base and J gave up 11 bases; unmatched junction bases: 19. In DNA, the CDR3 is TGTGCCAGCAGCTTAGAGGTCGGCAAGGCTAGCGGGGGGCCTTCCCAGCAGTTCTTC. Translating it yields CASSLEVGKASGGPSQQFF.

The table lists this clonotype with a few counts. J is TRBJ2-3 and V is TRBV7-2, with D perhaps matching TRBD2 (6 bases). Germline lookup yields CDR1 SGHTA and CDR2 FQGNSA. This CDR3 is built from 14 residues. Trimming cost V 6 bases and J 9 bases, with 19 bases left between them. The CDR3 region is CASRIRSGGDTQYF. The CDR3 nucleotides are TGTGCCAGCAGAATTAGGTCCGGGGGTGACACGCAGTATTTT.

The chain joins TRBV4-2 to TRBJ1-1; D call uncertain. CDR1 and CDR2 (germline): LGHNA, YNFKEQ. With 1 base removed from V and 7 bases from J, the gap between germline ends came to 19 bases. The CDR3 covers 16 residues. This CDR3 reads CASSQADGPGSNEAFF. CDR3 nucleotide sequence: TGTGCCAGCAGCCAAGCCGACGGACCGGGGAGCAATGAAGCTTTCTTT.

This chain connects TRBV5-6 to TRBJ1-1; 11 bases match TRBD1. J lost 0 bases, V lost 2 bases, and 3 bases had no gene match. The CDR3 has 16 amino acids. In germline, CDR1 is SGHDT, CDR2 YYEEEE. This CDR3 reads CASSLGTGGMNTEAFF. The CDR3 coding sequence is TGTGCCAGCAGCTTAGGGACAGGGGGGATGAACACTGAAGCTTTCTTT.

This clonotype was seen only a few times. The rearrangement uses TRBV2 and TRBJ2-7; TRBD1 agrees at 7 bases. After removal of 7 bases from V and 0 bases from J, the junction contained 6 bases not matched to a gene. CDR1 SNHLY and CDR2 FYNNEI come from the germline V gene. This CDR3 is 14 amino acids long. CDR3 loop: CASMLTGSSYEQYF. The CDR3 DNA reads TGTGCCAGCATGTTGACAGGGTCCTCCTACGAGCAGTACTTC.

This clonotype was counted only a few times. The rearrangement joins TRBV5-1 to TRBJ2-1; 10 bases agree with TRBD2. The CDR3 sequence is 16 residues long. Germline values: CDR1 SGHRS, CDR2 YFSETQ. V lost 4 bases, J lost 2 bases, and 6 bases stayed unmatched. CDR3 sequence: CASSLLAGATYNEQFF. DNA of the CDR3: TGCGCCAGCAGCCTCCTAGCGGGAGCAACCTACAATGAGCAGTTCTTC.

The chain couples TRBV7-2 to TRBJ2-2; TRBD2 might be the D (6 bases). CDR1 and CDR2 (germline): SGHTA, FQGNSA. The V end was cut by 0 bases, the J end by 5 bases, with 19 bases between. This CDR3 spans 18 amino acids. CDR3 DNA: TGTGCCAGCAGCTTAGCCCCCACCACTAGCCTTTTTACCGGGGAGCTGTTTTTT. It is translated as CASSLAPTTSLFTGELFF. The full variable domain, its missing parts supplied by reference TRBV7-2 and TRBJ2-2, is GAGVSQSPSNKVTEKGKDVELRCDPISGHTALYWYRQSLGQGLEFLIYFQGNSAPDKSGLPSDRFSAERTGGSVSTLTIQRTQQEDSAVYLCASSLAPTTSLFTGELFFGEGSRLTVL.

This clonotype was seen only a few times. The chain is built from TRBV5-1 and TRBJ2-1; 7 nucleotides align to TRBD2. The J segment lost 4 bases and the V segment lost 2 bases, leaving 6 bases of the junction unmatched. Germline values: CDR1 SGHRS, CDR2 YFSETQ. The CDR3 length is 15 residues. CDR3 nucleotides: TGCGCCAGCAGCTTCGAGGCGGGAGAGTACAATGAGCAGTTCTTC. Its translation is CASSFEAGEYNEQFF. The whole variable domain, remainder taken from reference TRBV5-1 and TRBJ2-1, is KAGVTQTPRYLIKTRGQQVTLSCSPISGHRSVSWYQQTPGQGLQFLFEYFSETQRNKGNFPGRFSGRQFSNSRSEMNVSTLELGDSALYLCASSFEAGEYNEQFFGPGTRLTVL.

This clonotype was seen more than once but under ten times. The chain couples TRBV3-1 to TRBJ1-5, with D unresolved. Germline V gene lookup returns CDR1 LGHDT and CDR2 YNNKEL (reference sequence). Trimming stripped 1 base from V and 3 bases from J, with 7 bases between. This CDR3 region has 14 residues. The CDR3 reads CASSQGRINQPQHF. CDR3 nucleotide sequence: TGTGCCAGCAGCCAAGGCAGGATCAATCAGCCCCAGCATTTT.